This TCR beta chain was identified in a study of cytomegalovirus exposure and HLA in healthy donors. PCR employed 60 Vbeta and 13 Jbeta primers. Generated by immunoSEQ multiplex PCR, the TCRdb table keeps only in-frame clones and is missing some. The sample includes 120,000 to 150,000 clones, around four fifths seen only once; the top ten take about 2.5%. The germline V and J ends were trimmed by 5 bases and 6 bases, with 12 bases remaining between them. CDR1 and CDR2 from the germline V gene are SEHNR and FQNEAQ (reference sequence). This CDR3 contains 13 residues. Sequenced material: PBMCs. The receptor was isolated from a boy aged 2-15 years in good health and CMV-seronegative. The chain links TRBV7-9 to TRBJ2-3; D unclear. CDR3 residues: CASSQRAFDTQYF. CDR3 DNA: TGTGCCAGCAGCCAACGCGCCTTTGATACGCAGTATTTT.